The following is a T cell receptor beta chain sequence with its context. Its cognate antigen is unknown. One entry per CDR3 protein, called by TCRdb with MiXCR from the RT-PCR reads. The sample lists 400,000 to 650,000 distinct CDR3 sequences; approximately 7.8% were seen once. The entry originates in a study of response to subunit inactivated influenza vaccine. General study points: New T cells are recruited in small numbers by each seasonal influenza vaccination, according to the authors' suggestion.

The V gene's germline CDR1 is SGHTA and CDR2 FQGNSA. V lost 1 base and J lost 12; bases outside the gene matches: 4. This CDR3 has 13 residues. This chain joins TRBV7-2 and TRBJ2-1; 9 bases agree with TRBD1. The source of this sequence is a man aged 45 to 75 who received an inactivated influenza vaccine. The sequencing used PBMCs from blood, collected less than 30 months after vaccination. For the CDR3, the DNA is TGTGCCAGCAGCTTAGGGGGACAGGGTCCGCAGTTCTTC. Its translation is CASSLGGQGPQFF.